A selection of T cell receptor beta chains follows, all from one sample in a study of blood T cell repertoires in COVID-19. Sequencing used immunoSEQ multiplex PCR; TCRdb keeps in-frame clones, though not all of them. Among roughly 260,000 clones, around 90% were seen once, and the ten largest hold over 4%. The sample was peripheral blood. The receptors shown here come from a man aged 55 to 70 who had recovered from COVID-19. The CDR3 runs from the conserved cysteine through the conserved F or W. A D gene is named only where the DNA matches it firmly. Not every row has a clone size; where given, it reads once, few, many or a size class.

abundance	d_gene	v_gene	len	j_gene	CDR3nt	CDR3aa
-	TRBD1	TRBV6-5	14	TRBJ1-5	TGTGCCAGCGGGGAAAGACAGGGGAATCAGCCCCAGCATTTT	CASGERQGNQPQHF
-	TRBD1	TRBV6-2/TRBV6-3	16	TRBJ2-1	TGTGCCAGCAGTTACATGACAGGGGGAACCTACAATGAGCAGTTCTTC	CASSYMTGGTYNEQFF
-	TRBD1	TRBV13	13	TRBJ2-7	TGTGCCAGCAGCGGACAGGGGGCCTACGAGCAGTACTTC	CASSGQGAYEQYF
-	TRBD1	TRBV6-6	14	TRBJ1-1	TGTGCCAGCAGGGGAACAGGGGGGGACACTGAAGCTTTCTTT	CASRGTGGDTEAFF
once	TRBD2	TRBV9	15	TRBJ2-1	TGTGCCAGCAGCGTAAGCGGGGGGGCCGTTAATGAGCAGTTCTTC	CASSVSGGAVNEQFF
-	TRBD1	TRBV27	16	TRBJ2-7	TGTGCCAGCAGTTTATCGAGGGACAGGTTTGCCTACGAGCAGTACTTC	CASSLSRDRFAYEQYF
-	-	TRBV7-9	12	TRBJ2-3	TGTGCCAGCAGCTTAGGGGAGGACCCGCAGTATTTT	CASSLGEDPQYF
many	-	TRBV7-6	13	TRBJ2-7	TGTGCCAGCAGCTTAGCGGCCAGCTACGAGCAGTACTTC	CASSLAASYEQYF
-	TRBD2	TRBV6-2/TRBV6-3	18	TRBJ2-1	TGTGCCAGCAGTTTGGGGGGGAACAACATCGGCTCCTACAATGAGCAGTTCTTC	CASSLGGNNIGSYNEQFF
-	TRBD2	TRBV30	18	TRBJ2-7	TGTGCCTGGAGTAAGCGCTCTTTAGCGGGCTTATCTAGCTACGAGCAGTACTTC	CAWSKRSLAGLSSYEQYF
-	-	TRBV5-4	14	TRBJ2-5	TGTGCCAGCAGCTTGGGTAGCGGCAAAGAGACCCAGTACTTC	CASSLGSGKETQYF
few	-	TRBV28	14	TRBJ1-5	TGTGCCAGCAGACACAGGATACCAAATCAGCCCCAGCATTTT	CASRHRIPNQPQHF
once	-	TRBV5-6	14	TRBJ1-2	TGTGCCAGCAGCCGTTGGGGCCATAACTATGGCTACACCTTC	CASSRWGHNYGYTF
-	-	TRBV5-1	16	TRBJ2-1	TGCGCCAGCAGCTTGGCCTATGACGGGACCTACAATGAGCAGTTCTTC	CASSLAYDGTYNEQFF
-	-	TRBV4-1	14	TRBJ2-3	TGCGCCAGCAGCCTGACTACCGCCACAGATACGCAGTATTTT	CASSLTTATDTQYF
-	-	TRBV9	13	TRBJ2-3	TGTGCCAGCAGCCAGGGAAACACAGATACGCAGTATTTT	CASSQGNTDTQYF
-	TRBD1	TRBV5-1	14	TRBJ1-2	TGCGCCAGCAGCTTGGGACAGGGGAGATATGGCTACACCTTC	CASSLGQGRYGYTF
-	TRBD1	TRBV5-1	14	TRBJ2-7	TGCGCCAGCAGCTCGACAGGGTTTTCAGGCGAGCAGTACTTC	CASSSTGFSGEQYF
-	TRBD1	TRBV7-6	16	TRBJ2-2	TGTGCCAGCAGCCCGCGACAGGGTCAGGGGACCGGGGAGCTGTTTTTT	CASSPRQGQGTGELFF
-	TRBD1	TRBV5-6	17	TRBJ2-3	TGTGCCAGCAGCGCGGACAGGGGGAGAGGGAACACAGATACGCAGTATTTT	CASSADRGRGNTDTQYF
few	-	TRBV11-3	13	TRBJ2-1	TGTGCCAGCAGCTTAGATGGGCTCCAAGAGCAGTTCTTC	CASSLDGLQEQFF
-	TRBD1	TRBV27	17	TRBJ2-2	TGTGCCAGCAGTTTACGAGGAGACAGGGGGTGGACCGGGGAGCTGTTTTTT	CASSLRGDRGWTGELFF
-	-	TRBV7-3	15	TRBJ1-6	TGTGCCAGCAGCTCTAGCTGGTCGACTTCTTCACCCCTCCACTTT	CASSSSWSTSSPLHF
-	-	TRBV6-5	11	TRBJ2-7	TGTGCCAGCAGTTACTCCACTGAGCAGTACTTC	CASSYSTEQYF
-	-	TRBV5-1	15	TRBJ2-1	TGCGCCAGCAGCTTGGCTGCAGGGTGGGTTGATGAGCAGTTCTTC	CASSLAAGWVDEQFF
-	-	TRBV4-1	16	TRBJ1-2	TGCGCCAGCAGCCAAGAGCGGGGACTATTAGCAGGTGGCTACACCTTC	CASSQERGLLAGGYTF
-	-	TRBV3-1/TRBV3-2	16	TRBJ1-4	TGTGCCAGCAGCCAAGGACAACTCACAACTAATGAAAAACTGTTTTTT	CASSQGQLTTNEKLFF
-	-	TRBV30	16	TRBJ1-3	TGTGCCTGGTCTCCCTGGACAGCTACCTCTGGAAACACCATATATTTT	CAWSPWTATSGNTIYF
few	-	TRBV9	15	TRBJ1-3	TGTGCCAGCAGCGTAGCTACAGGGTCTGGAAACACCATATATTTT	CASSVATGSGNTIYF
-	TRBD2	TRBV11-2	15	TRBJ2-3	TGTGCCAGCAGCCTTGGACTAGCGGGGGGTTATACGCAGTATTTT	CASSLGLAGGYTQYF
once	TRBD2	TRBV4-1	19	TRBJ2-7	TGCGCCAGCAGCCAGGTGGTGAGTAGCGGGGGGAGCAACGTCTACGAGCAGTACTTC	CASSQVVSSGGSNVYEQYF
once	-	TRBV29-1	15	TRBJ2-3	TGCAGCGTGAAGGGACAAGTGACTAGCACAGATACGCAGTATTTT	CSVKGQVTSTDTQYF
-	TRBD1	TRBV9	16	TRBJ1-2	TGTGCCAGCAGAGGACAGGGGCCTCAGGGGGACTATGGCTACACCTTC	CASRGQGPQGDYGYTF
-	-	TRBV30	14	TRBJ2-5	TGTGCCTGGAGTGCCGGCAGGTACCAAGAGACCCAGTACTTC	CAWSAGRYQETQYF
-	TRBD1	TRBV2	17	TRBJ1-3	TGTGCCAGCAGTGCGAGAGGACAGGGACGCTCTGGAAACACCATATATTTT	CASSARGQGRSGNTIYF
once	TRBD2	TRBV5-6	15	TRBJ2-1	TGTGCCAGCAGCTCGCGGGGGGCCCTTTGGGATGAGCAGTTCTTC	CASSSRGALWDEQFF
-	TRBD1	TRBV9	14	TRBJ2-3	TGTGCCAGCAGCGGGACAGGGGATTTAGATACGCAGTATTTT	CASSGTGDLDTQYF
-	TRBD1	TRBV5-8	15	TRBJ1-4	TGTGCCAGCAGCCCGGACAGGACAGGAAATGAAAAACTGTTTTTT	CASSPDRTGNEKLFF
-	-	TRBV27	13	TRBJ2-3	TGTGCCAGCAGTCCCCCCCCACACGTTACGCAGTATTTT	CASSPPPHVTQYF
-	-	TRBV7-7	14	TRBJ1-5	TGTGCCAGCAGCTTAGAGACAGCGAATCAGCCCCAGCATTTT	CASSLETANQPQHF
few	TRBD1	TRBV7-2	14	TRBJ1-1	TGTGCCAGCAGCTCACAGGGGCTGAACACTGAAGCTTTCTTT	CASSSQGLNTEAFF
-	-	TRBV12-3/TRBV12-4	12	TRBJ1-2	TGTGCCAGCACTCTTAGGTTCGGGGGCTACACCTTC	CASTLRFGGYTF
-	-	TRBV4-2	14	TRBJ1-2	TGTGCCAGCAGCCAAGATAGAACGGGTTGGGGCTACACCTTC	CASSQDRTGWGYTF
-	-	TRBV5-6	14	TRBJ1-1	TGTGCCAGCAGCTCCGGGAGGGCGGACACTGAAGCTTTCTTT	CASSSGRADTEAFF
-	-	TRBV7-2	16	TRBJ1-1	TGTGCCAGCAGCTTAGGGCAGGGGAGAGTGAACACTGAAGCTTTCTTT	CASSLGQGRVNTEAFF
once	TRBD2	TRBV6-2/TRBV6-3	18	TRBJ2-3	TGTGCCAGCAGTTACTCGCCCCTAGCGGGGGATAAGCCAGATACGCAGTATTTT	CASSYSPLAGDKPDTQYF